The 5 T cell receptor beta chains listed next were all sequenced from one sample in a study of blood T cell repertoires in COVID-19. The protocol was immunoSEQ multiplex PCR, while the TCRdb copy is restricted to in-frame clones and leaves out a portion. The sample records 110,000 to 150,000 clones, approximately 84% being singletons. Material: peripheral blood. All receptors derive from a woman older than 75 in a cohort sampled during active or convalescent COVID-19.

This clone was seen only once. V usage is TRBV9 and J usage is TRBJ2-3; TRBD1 might be the D (6 bases). The V gene's germline CDR1 is SGDLS and CDR2 YYNGEE. The CDR3 sequence is 15 residues long. V lost 5 bases, J lost 1 base, and 14 bases lay in between. The CDR3 reads CASSHEGTRTDTQYF. CDR3 bases: TGTGCCAGCAGTCACGAGGGGACACGCACAGATACGCAGTATTTT.

This sequence joins TRBV5-1 and TRBJ2-2; TRBD2 matches at 9 bases. There are 16 residues in the CDR3. Germline-derived CDR1 and CDR2 are SGHRS and YFSETQ. Losses at the gene ends were 6 bases for V and 6 bases for J; bases not matched to a gene: 12. The CDR3: CASTLPSAGGAGELFF. CDR3 coding DNA: TGCGCCAGCACCTTACCGTCAGCGGGGGGCGCCGGGGAGCTGTTTTTT.

This clone was observed a few times. V and J are TRBV7-9 and TRBJ2-7, with D possibly TRBD2 on 7 matching bases. CDR3 length equals 14 residues. Germline V gene data show CDR1 as SEHNR and CDR2 as FQNEAQ (reference sequence). V was cut by 1 base and J by 4 bases, with 11 bases left in between. CDR3: CASSLGRGAYEQYF. CDR3 bases: TGTGCCAGCAGCTTAGGCCGGGGGGCTTACGAGCAGTACTTC. The whole variable domain, filled in from reference TRBV7-9 and TRBJ2-7, reads DTGVSQNPRHKITKRGQNVTFRCDPISEHNRLYWYRQTLGQGPEFLTYFQNEAQLEKSRLLSDRFSAERPKGSFSTLEIQRTEQGDSAMYLCASSLGRGAYEQYFGPGTRLTVT.

The CDR3 is CASSYPSGGAGEQFF. In DNA form, the CDR3 reads TGTGCCAGCAGTTACCCCAGCGGGGGGGCGGGTGAGCAGTTCTTC. The chain is built from TRBV6-2 or TRBV6-3 and TRBJ2-1, with 10 bases aligning to TRBD2. This CDR3 comprises 15 residues. CDR1 MNHEY and CDR2 SVGEGT come from the germline V gene. V gave up 2 bases and J gave up 9 bases; unmatched junction bases: 7.

For the CDR3, the DNA is TGCGCCAGCAGCCAAGATCTTTTGGTTGGACTAGCGGGGGGGGATGAGCAGTTCTTC. Its protein is CASSQDLLVGLAGGDEQFF. This chain uses TRBV4-3 with TRBJ2-1, with 15 bases matching TRBD2. V lost 0 bases to trimming and J lost 8 bases; unmatched junction nucleotides: 11. This CDR3 contains 19 residues. Germline assignment: CDR1 LGHNA and CDR2 YSLEER.